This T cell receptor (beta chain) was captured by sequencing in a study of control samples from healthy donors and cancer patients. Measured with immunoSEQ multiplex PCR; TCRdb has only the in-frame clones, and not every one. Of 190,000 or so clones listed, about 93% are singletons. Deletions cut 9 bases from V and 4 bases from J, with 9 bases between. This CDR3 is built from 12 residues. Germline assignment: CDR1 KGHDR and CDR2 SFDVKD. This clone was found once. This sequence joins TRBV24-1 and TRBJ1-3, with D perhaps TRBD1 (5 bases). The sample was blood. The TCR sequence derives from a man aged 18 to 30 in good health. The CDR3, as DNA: TGTGCCACCTCCCGGGGGGGAAACACCATATATTTT. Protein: CATSRGGNTIYF.